The rows below give T cell receptor beta chains drawn from one sample of a study of a mutant IDH1 vaccine in newly diagnosed glioma. Their antigens remain unidentified. TCRdb's copy holds only in-frame clones and misses some; the assay was immunoSEQ multiplex PCR. The sample yields tens of thousands of clones, roughly 84% seen once. The sequences come from PBMCs, collected from a glioma patient whose treatment included an IDH1 peptide vaccine. The source is a man aged 35-49 years with glioma. CDR3s include the opening cysteine and the closing phenylalanine or tryptophan. A D gene is named only where the DNA matches it firmly. Expanded clones are given a class, and other clones once, few, many or no size at all.

V gene: TRBV4-1; D gene: NA; clone size: NA; J gene: TRBJ2-3; CDR3 DNA: TGCGCCAGCAGCCAAGATCGCCTTGAGGGAGATACGCAGTATTTT; CDR3 protein: CASSQDRLEGDTQYF
V gene: TRBV2; D gene: NA; clone size: NA; J gene: TRBJ1-5; CDR3 DNA: TGTGCCAGCAGAGCGGATGTTTCGGGCCATAGCAATCAGCCCCAGCATTTT; CDR3 protein: CASRADVSGHSNQPQHF
V gene: TRBV4-1; D gene: NA; clone size: few; J gene: TRBJ2-5; CDR3 DNA: TGCGCCAGCAGCCAAAAGCTTATTTGGACCCAGTACTTC; CDR3 protein: CASSQKLIWTQYF
V gene: TRBV7-2; D gene: NA; clone size: once; J gene: TRBJ1-5; CDR3 DNA: TGTGCCAGCAGCCAAACGGACTGGGCCCCTAATCAGCCCCAGCATTTT; CDR3 protein: CASSQTDWAPNQPQHF
V gene: TRBV2; D gene: NA; clone size: NA; J gene: TRBJ2-1; CDR3 DNA: TGTGCCAGCAGTCCGGACTCAAATGAGCAGTTCTTC; CDR3 protein: CASSPDSNEQFF
V gene: TRBV28; D gene: NA; clone size: NA; J gene: TRBJ1-2; CDR3 DNA: TGTGCCACCATAAGACCGACTACCTATCGGCGGGGCTACACCTTC; CDR3 protein: CATIRPTTYRRGYTF
V gene: TRBV18; D gene: TRBD1; clone size: NA; J gene: TRBJ1-4; CDR3 DNA: TGTGCCAGCTCCCAGGGGGCGGGCAATGAAAAACTGTTTTTT; CDR3 protein: CASSQGAGNEKLFF
V gene: TRBV15; D gene: NA; clone size: NA; J gene: TRBJ2-7; CDR3 DNA: TGTGCCACCAGCAGAGATCGGGGAGCCTTCTACGAGCAGTACTTC; CDR3 protein: CATSRDRGAFYEQYF
V gene: TRBV27; D gene: NA; clone size: NA; J gene: TRBJ2-1; CDR3 DNA: TGTGCCAGCAGTCGGGGGAGTAATGAGCAGTTCTTC; CDR3 protein: CASSRGSNEQFF
V gene: TRBV6-1; D gene: NA; clone size: once; J gene: TRBJ2-5; CDR3 DNA: TGTGCCAGCGGATCCCACTTGGGAGAGACCCAGTACTTC; CDR3 protein: CASGSHLGETQYF
V gene: TRBV27; D gene: NA; clone size: NA; J gene: TRBJ1-5; CDR3 DNA: TGTGCCAGCAGTTTCCACGATGCCGGGCAGCCCCAGCATTTT; CDR3 protein: CASSFHDAGQPQHF
V gene: TRBV5-6; D gene: NA; clone size: NA; J gene: TRBJ2-1; CDR3 DNA: TGTGCCAGCAGCGGGGGAGAGATGGATGAGCAGTTCTTC; CDR3 protein: CASSGGEMDEQFF
V gene: TRBV28; D gene: TRBD1; clone size: NA; J gene: TRBJ2-7; CDR3 DNA: TGTGCCAGCAGTCCGATTATGACAGGGGTGTACGAGCAGTACTTC; CDR3 protein: CASSPIMTGVYEQYF
V gene: TRBV10-1; D gene: NA; clone size: NA; J gene: TRBJ2-2; CDR3 DNA: TGCGCCAGCATTCCCGGGACAAAGACGAACACCGGGGAGCTGTTTTTT; CDR3 protein: CASIPGTKTNTGELFF
V gene: TRBV7-9; D gene: NA; clone size: NA; J gene: TRBJ1-1; CDR3 DNA: TGTGCCAGCATGGGACAAATGAACACTGAAGCTTTCTTT; CDR3 protein: CASMGQMNTEAFF
V gene: TRBV5-1; D gene: NA; clone size: once; J gene: TRBJ2-3; CDR3 DNA: TGCGCCAGCAGCTCGGGACTTACGCAGTATTTT; CDR3 protein: CASSSGLTQYF
V gene: TRBV15; D gene: NA; clone size: NA; J gene: TRBJ2-6; CDR3 DNA: TGTGCCACCAGCAGGGGGGCTAGCGGTACTAGAGGGGCCAACGTCCTGACTTTC; CDR3 protein: CATSRGASGTRGANVLTF
V gene: TRBV9; D gene: NA; clone size: NA; J gene: TRBJ2-7; CDR3 DNA: TGTGCCAGCAGCACGCCGGACGCCGGGTACGAGCAGTACTTC; CDR3 protein: CASSTPDAGYEQYF
V gene: TRBV12-5; D gene: NA; clone size: NA; J gene: TRBJ1-1; CDR3 DNA: TGTGCTAGTGGCGCCCGTATGAACACTGAAGCTTTCTTT; CDR3 protein: CASGARMNTEAFF
V gene: TRBV2; D gene: NA; clone size: NA; J gene: TRBJ2-7; CDR3 DNA: TGTGCCAGCACTGGGTACGGGAACGAGCAGTACTTC; CDR3 protein: CASTGYGNEQYF
V gene: TRBV10-3; D gene: NA; clone size: once; J gene: TRBJ2-7; CDR3 DNA: TGTGCCATCGGGAGAACCGAGCAGTACTTC; CDR3 protein: CAIGRTEQYF
V gene: TRBV11-2; D gene: NA; clone size: NA; J gene: TRBJ2-1; CDR3 DNA: TGTGCCAGCAGCTTAGTCCGCAGGGCTGCTGAGCAGTTCTTC; CDR3 protein: CASSLVRRAAEQFF
V gene: TRBV27; D gene: NA; clone size: NA; J gene: TRBJ2-7; CDR3 DNA: TGTGCCAGCGGTCGGACTGAGCCCCAGCACTACGAGCAGTACTTC; CDR3 protein: CASGRTEPQHYEQYF
V gene: TRBV9; D gene: NA; clone size: NA; J gene: TRBJ2-5; CDR3 DNA: TGTGCCAGCAGCGGAGGACAGTTGGTAGAGACCCAGTACTTC; CDR3 protein: CASSGGQLVETQYF
V gene: TRBV7-9; D gene: NA; clone size: NA; J gene: TRBJ1-1; CDR3 DNA: TGTGCCAGCAGCTTTCAGGCCCGGGTGAACACTGAAGCTTTCTTT; CDR3 protein: CASSFQARVNTEAFF
V gene: TRBV19; D gene: NA; clone size: NA; J gene: TRBJ2-1; CDR3 DNA: TGTGCCAGTAGTCGGACCAGCTCCTACAATGAGCAGTTCTTC; CDR3 protein: CASSRTSSYNEQFF
V gene: TRBV14; D gene: NA; clone size: NA; J gene: TRBJ1-6; CDR3 DNA: TGTGCCAGCAGCATGGGCAGAGGACGGTTTTCCTATAATTCACCCCTCCACTTT; CDR3 protein: CASSMGRGRFSYNSPLHF
V gene: TRBV19; D gene: NA; clone size: NA; J gene: TRBJ1-1; CDR3 DNA: TGTGCCAGTATTTCGGGGGGGTCCACTGAAGCTTTCTTT; CDR3 protein: CASISGGSTEAFF
V gene: TRBV11-2; D gene: NA; clone size: NA; J gene: TRBJ2-3; CDR3 DNA: TGTGCCAGCAGCGCTAGGAGGGAGTCAGCAGATACGCAGTATTTT; CDR3 protein: CASSARRESADTQYF
V gene: TRBV7-8; D gene: NA; clone size: NA; J gene: TRBJ2-7; CDR3 DNA: TGTGCCAGCAGCTTAGCTAGTCCCACCTACGAGCAGTACTTC; CDR3 protein: CASSLASPTYEQYF
V gene: TRBV6-1; D gene: TRBD1; clone size: few; J gene: TRBJ1-3; CDR3 DNA: TGTGCCAGCAGTTTTGACAGGGGACAGGAAAACACCATATATTTT; CDR3 protein: CASSFDRGQENTIYF
V gene: TRBV15; D gene: NA; clone size: NA; J gene: TRBJ2-1; CDR3 DNA: TGTGCCACCAGCAGAAACCGGGCCGAGCAGTTCTTC; CDR3 protein: CATSRNRAEQFF
V gene: TRBV18; D gene: NA; clone size: NA; J gene: TRBJ1-1; CDR3 DNA: TGTGCCAGCTCACCACCGGGTAGGAACACTGAAGCTTTCTTT; CDR3 protein: CASSPPGRNTEAFF
V gene: TRBV6-4; D gene: TRBD2; clone size: NA; J gene: TRBJ2-1; CDR3 DNA: TGTGCCAGCAGTCGATCTGGACTAGCGGAGGGAGGTGAGCAGTTCTTC; CDR3 protein: CASSRSGLAEGGEQFF
V gene: TRBV6-1; D gene: NA; clone size: NA; J gene: TRBJ1-2; CDR3 DNA: TGTGCCAGCTTCACGAACTATGGCTACACCTTC; CDR3 protein: CASFTNYGYTF
V gene: TRBV6-1; D gene: TRBD2; clone size: NA; J gene: TRBJ2-1; CDR3 DNA: TGTGCCAGTCATCCCCCGGGAGGTGGTTATGAGCAGTTCTTC; CDR3 protein: CASHPPGGGYEQFF
V gene: TRBV5-1; D gene: NA; clone size: once; J gene: TRBJ2-7; CDR3 DNA: TGCGCCAGCACCTCCTCCCCCCTAGGGGGGAGTTACGAGCAGTACTTC; CDR3 protein: CASTSSPLGGSYEQYF
V gene: TRBV29-1; D gene: TRBD2; clone size: NA; J gene: TRBJ2-1; CDR3 DNA: TGCAGCGCCATAGCGGGAGTGAGCAATGAGCAGTTCTTC; CDR3 protein: CSAIAGVSNEQFF
V gene: TRBV25-1; D gene: TRBD2; clone size: once; J gene: TRBJ2-5; CDR3 DNA: TGTGCCAGCAGTACTAGCGGGACGGTTGAGACCCAGTACTTC; CDR3 protein: CASSTSGTVETQYF
V gene: TRBV6-4; D gene: TRBD2; clone size: NA; J gene: TRBJ2-1; CDR3 DNA: TGTGCCAGCAGTGACGGACTAGCGGGAGATGAGCAGTTCTTC; CDR3 protein: CASSDGLAGDEQFF
V gene: TRBV7-2; D gene: TRBD2; clone size: NA; J gene: TRBJ2-7; CDR3 DNA: TGTGCCAGCAGCTTTCTAGCGGGAGGGCCCTGGGGGTACGAGCAGTACTTC; CDR3 protein: CASSFLAGGPWGYEQYF
V gene: TRBV28; D gene: NA; clone size: once; J gene: TRBJ1-1; CDR3 DNA: TGTGCCAGCAGTCAATGGGACGGCTCAAATGAAGCTTTCTTT; CDR3 protein: CASSQWDGSNEAFF
V gene: TRBV10-3; D gene: TRBD1; clone size: once; J gene: TRBJ1-4; CDR3 DNA: TGTGCCATCAGGGGACAGGGAACTAATGAAAAACTGTTTTTT; CDR3 protein: CAIRGQGTNEKLFF
V gene: TRBV4-2; D gene: NA; clone size: NA; J gene: TRBJ2-1; CDR3 DNA: TGTGCCAGCAGCTTCCGCTCCCCCAATGAGCAGTTCTTC; CDR3 protein: CASSFRSPNEQFF
V gene: TRBV7-8; D gene: TRBD1; clone size: once; J gene: TRBJ2-6; CDR3 DNA: TGTGCCAGCAGCTCGCTCCGGACAGGGGGGAACTCTGGGGCCAACGTCCTGACTTTC; CDR3 protein: CASSSLRTGGNSGANVLTF
V gene: TRBV4-1; D gene: NA; clone size: NA; J gene: TRBJ1-2; CDR3 DNA: TGCGCCAGCAGTTTGGGGGGTGGCTATGGCTACACCTTC; CDR3 protein: CASSLGGGYGYTF
V gene: TRBV7-9; D gene: NA; clone size: NA; J gene: TRBJ1-1; CDR3 DNA: TGTGCCAGCAGCTTAGGTCGCAGGGGGAACACTGAAGCTTTCTTT; CDR3 protein: CASSLGRRGNTEAFF
V gene: TRBV5-4; D gene: TRBD1; clone size: NA; J gene: TRBJ1-2; CDR3 DNA: TGTGCCAGCAGCGGAACAGGGGGCAGCTATGGCTACACCTTC; CDR3 protein: CASSGTGGSYGYTF
V gene: TRBV4-3; D gene: TRBD2; clone size: NA; J gene: TRBJ2-7; CDR3 DNA: TGCGCCAGCAGCCAAGGGACTAGCGGGAACCCGATCGAGCAGTACTTC; CDR3 protein: CASSQGTSGNPIEQYF
V gene: TRBV7-8; D gene: NA; clone size: NA; J gene: TRBJ2-7; CDR3 DNA: TGTGCCAGCAGCCCCCCGAGCGGACTCACCTACGAGCAGTACTTC; CDR3 protein: CASSPPSGLTYEQYF
V gene: TRBV7-3; D gene: NA; clone size: once; J gene: TRBJ2-2; CDR3 DNA: TGTGCCAGCAGCCTACATGGAGGAGAGCTGTTTTTT; CDR3 protein: CASSLHGGELFF
V gene: TRBV19; D gene: TRBD2; clone size: NA; J gene: TRBJ2-7; CDR3 DNA: TGTGCCAGTAGTATAAACAGGACTAGCGGGAGTCCTCACGAGCAGTACTTC; CDR3 protein: CASSINRTSGSPHEQYF
V gene: TRBV2; D gene: NA; clone size: NA; J gene: TRBJ1-5; CDR3 DNA: TGTGCCAGCCGCCTGTTCCGGGACAGCAATCAGCCCCAGCATTTT; CDR3 protein: CASRLFRDSNQPQHF
V gene: TRBV9; D gene: NA; clone size: NA; J gene: TRBJ1-2; CDR3 DNA: TGTGCCAGCAGCGTAGCCGCTAACTATGGCTACACCTTC; CDR3 protein: CASSVAANYGYTF
V gene: TRBV10-1; D gene: TRBD2; clone size: few; J gene: TRBJ2-3; CDR3 DNA: TGCGCCAGCAGTGAGTCGAATCCAGCGGGACCCGCAGATACGCAGTATTTT; CDR3 protein: CASSESNPAGPADTQYF
V gene: TRBV6-4; D gene: TRBD2; clone size: NA; J gene: TRBJ2-2; CDR3 DNA: TGTGCCAGCAGCACTAGCGGAAACACCGGGGAGCTGTTTTTT; CDR3 protein: CASSTSGNTGELFF
V gene: TRBV7-2; D gene: NA; clone size: NA; J gene: TRBJ2-5; CDR3 DNA: TGTGCCAGCAGCTTATGGGTTTCCGAAGAGACCCAGTACTTC; CDR3 protein: CASSLWVSEETQYF
V gene: TRBV19; D gene: NA; clone size: NA; J gene: TRBJ1-5; CDR3 DNA: TGTGCCAGTAGCACCGTGAGGGTCAGGTATGATCAGCCCCAGCATTTT; CDR3 protein: CASSTVRVRYDQPQHF
V gene: TRBV29-1; D gene: NA; clone size: NA; J gene: TRBJ1-1; CDR3 DNA: TGCAGCGACCTGACAGGGAACACTGAAGCTTTCTTT; CDR3 protein: CSDLTGNTEAFF
V gene: TRBV5-1; D gene: NA; clone size: NA; J gene: TRBJ2-7; CDR3 DNA: TGCGCCAGCTTCCCCGCGCCGGGGGCGAACTACGAGCAGTACTTC; CDR3 protein: CASFPAPGANYEQYF